The 26 T cell receptor beta chains below were found in one sample sequenced in a study of shared clonotypes between healthy human individuals. TCRdb's copy holds only in-frame clones and misses some; the assay was immunoSEQ multiplex PCR. The data hold 2 million to 3 million clones, with roughly 93% observed a single time. Sequenced sample: naive CD4+ T cells from PBMCs. Sample subset: CD45RA+ positively selected. The receptors stem from a man younger than 35 in good health. Some clones in this sample may be carry-over from other donors' samples.

CDR3 residues: CASSPQGSTYEQYF. In nucleotides, the CDR3 is TGTGCCAGCAGCCCACAGGGTTCCACCTACGAGCAGTACTTC. The gene calls are TRBV6-6 and TRBJ2-7; the D gene is possibly TRBD1 (6 bases). Germline CDR1 MNHNY, CDR2 SVGAGI (reference sequence). The CDR3 has 14 residues. V lost 6 bases, J lost 2 bases, and 14 bases lay in between.

The chain carries TRBV30 and TRBJ2-5; 8 bases line up with TRBD1. Germline-derived CDR1 and CDR2 are GTSNPN and SVGIG (reference sequence). The length of the CDR3 is 13 residues. V shed 4 bases, J shed 5 bases, and the junction held 6 bases outside the gene matches. In nucleotides, the CDR3 is TGTGCCTGGACAGGGGGCTTGGGGGAGACCCAGTACTTC. This translates into CAWTGGLGETQYF. Supplemented by reference TRBV30 and TRBJ2-5, the full variable domain reads SQTIHQWPATLVQPVGSPLSLECTVEGTSNPNLYWYRQAAGRGLQLLFYSVGIGQISSEVPQNLSASRPQDRQFILSSKKLLLSDSGFYLCAWTGGLGETQYFGPGTRLLVL.

The chain links TRBV11-2 to TRBJ2-7; 12 bases match TRBD1. In germline, CDR1 is SGHAT, CDR2 FQNNGV. V lost 5 bases and J lost 3; bases outside the gene matches: 5. CDR3 length: 15 residues. CDR3 sequence (DNA): TGTGCCAGCAGCCCCGGGACAGGGGGCGGCTACGAGCAGTACTTC. Translated, it gives CASSPGTGGGYEQYF.

The chain recombines TRBV11-1 with TRBJ2-3, with no clear D. Germline lookup yields CDR1 SGHAT and CDR2 FQDESV (reference sequence). The CDR3 loop spans 13 amino acids. The V gene lost 5 bases and the J gene lost 4 bases, with 10 bases spanning the gap. The CDR3 protein is CASSSDLSDTQYF. DNA of the CDR3: TGTGCCAGCAGCAGCGACCTGTCAGATACGCAGTATTTT. The full variable domain, its missing parts supplied by reference TRBV11-1 and TRBJ2-3, is EAEVAQSPRYKITEKSQAVAFWCDPISGHATLYWYRQILGQGPELLVQFQDESVVDDSQLPKDRFSAERLKGVDSTLKIQPAELGDSAMYLCASSSDLSDTQYFGPGTRLTVL.

The chain recombines TRBV25-1 with TRBJ2-5; D not certain. CDR3 length: 15 residues. The germline gives CDR1 MGHDK, CDR2 SYGVNS. With 5 bases removed from V and 6 bases from J, the gap between germline ends came to 19 bases. CDR3: CASSSLGREAQTQYF. CDR3 coding DNA: TGTGCCAGCAGTAGCCTAGGACGAGAGGCTCAGACCCAGTACTTC.

J is TRBJ1-5 and V is TRBV19; 9 nucleotides line up with TRBD1. V lost 7 bases and J lost 1; bases outside the gene matches: 5. Germline CDR1 LNHDA, CDR2 SQIVND (reference sequence). CDR3 length: 15 amino acids. CDR3: CASNPGTGSNQPQHF. DNA for the CDR3: TGTGCCAGTAATCCCGGGACAGGGAGCAATCAGCCCCAGCATTTT.

V gene TRBV28 combines with J gene TRBJ2-1; possible D gene TRBD1, 5 bases. Trimming took 3 bases from V and 3 from J, leaving 12 bases between them. The germline V gene encodes CDR1 MDHEN and CDR2 SYDVKM. This CDR3 has 15 amino acids. The chain's CDR3 is CASSFAGILYNEQFF. The DNA of the CDR3 is TGTGCCAGCAGTTTTGCAGGGATACTCTACAATGAGCAGTTCTTC.

The CDR3 reads CASSERGRYTIYF. The DNA for the CDR3 is TGTGCCAGCAGTGAAAGGGGGAGGTACACCATATATTTT. This chain uses TRBV6-1 with TRBJ1-3; possibly TRBD1 for D (6 bases). In germline, CDR1 is MNHNS, CDR2 SASEGT. Trimming stripped 2 bases from V and 8 bases from J, with 10 bases between. This CDR3 has 13 residues.

The chain links TRBV7-9 to TRBJ1-6; 7 bases are shared with TRBD1. The ends lost 5 bases at V and 7 bases at J; junction bases unmatched: 11. Germline V gives CDR1 SEHNR, CDR2 FQNEAQ (reference sequence). The CDR3 runs to 16 residues. The CDR3 bases are TGTGCCAGCAGCCCGAACCTAAACAGGGGAAATTCACCCCTCCACTTT. Translation: CASSPNLNRGNSPLHF.

This chain joins TRBV11-2 and TRBJ1-2; D is unresolved. The CDR3 totals 14 residues. The germline gives CDR1 SGHAT, CDR2 FQNNGV. V was cut by 5 bases and J by 3 bases, with 13 bases left in between. Here the CDR3 DNA reads TGTGCCAGCAGCCTCTCTTCTGAGGACTATGGCTACACCTTC. Its protein is CASSLSSEDYGYTF. The whole variable domain, remainder taken from reference TRBV11-2 and TRBJ1-2, is EAGVAQSPRYKIIEKRQSVAFWCNPISGHATLYWYQQILGQGPKLLIQFQNNGVVDDSQLPKDRFSAERLKGVDSTLKIQPAKLEDSAVYLCASSLSSEDYGYTFGSGTRLTVV.

This clone was picked up one time. The same CDR3 can be traced to other DNA sequences in this sample. V and J are TRBV28 and TRBJ1-1; D remains ambiguous. The germline gives CDR1 MDHEN, CDR2 SYDVKM. There are 11 residues in the CDR3. The ends were cut back, 5 bases at V and 4 bases at J, with 5 bases in the middle. CDR3 amino acids: CASSRGTEAFF. The CDR3 DNA follows: TGTGCCAGCAGTCGTGGCACTGAAGCTTTCTTT.

This sequence joins TRBV6-5 and TRBJ2-7, with D perhaps being TRBD1 or TRBD2 (5 bases each). Germline V gene sequence: CDR1 MNHEY, CDR2 SVGAGI. The germline V and J ends were trimmed by 8 bases and 2 bases, with 13 bases remaining between them. This CDR3 has 13 amino acids. CDR3 loop: CASRRDATYEQYF. The CDR3 DNA reads TGTGCCAGCCGCCGGGACGCGACCTACGAGCAGTACTTC.

Turning to this clone: Within the sample, other DNA sequences also encode this same CDR3. The J gene is TRBJ2-3, the V gene TRBV5-1; 10 nucleotides line up with TRBD2. The CDR3 spans 16 residues. Germline CDR1 and CDR2: SGHRS and YFSETQ. The J segment lost 3 bases and the V segment lost 1 base, leaving 5 bases of the junction unmatched. Here the CDR3 reads CASSLLAGGFTDTQYF. CDR3 nucleotide sequence: TGCGCCAGCAGCTTGTTAGCGGGAGGTTTTACAGATACGCAGTATTTT.

The chain uses TRBV4-2 and TRBJ2-3; D unclear. Germline-derived CDR1 and CDR2 are LGHNA and YNFKEQ. The CDR3 has 13 amino acids. V was shortened by 1 base and J by 9 bases, with 11 bases between the two germline ends. For the CDR3, the DNA is TGTGCCAGCAGCCAAGTGTGGGAAGTAACGCAGTATTTT. Translating it yields CASSQVWEVTQYF.

This chain links TRBV6-4 with TRBJ1-3; possible D gene TRBD1, 5 bases. CDR3 length equals 14 residues. Trimming took 6 bases from V and 0 from J, leaving 9 bases between them. Germline loops: CDR1 MRHNA, CDR2 SNTAGT. The CDR3 sequence: CASSPDSSGNTIYF. CDR3 DNA: TGTGCCAGCAGCCCCGACAGCTCTGGAAACACCATATATTTT.

The V gene is TRBV5-1, the J gene TRBJ1-4, with D uncertain. The germline CDR1 and CDR2 sequences are SGHRS and YFSETQ. The CDR3 runs to 16 residues. The V and J ends lost 4 bases and 0 bases respectively, with 13 bases between them. CDR3 protein: CASSPTVGATNEKLFF. The CDR3 coding sequence is TGCGCCAGCAGCCCAACTGTGGGTGCAACTAATGAAAAACTGTTTTTT.

This chain uses TRBV19 with TRBJ2-7; 11 bases agree with TRBD2. The V segment lost 5 bases and the J segment 4 bases; nucleotides outside the gene matches: 19. The length of the CDR3 is 19 residues. Germline values: CDR1 LNHDA, CDR2 SQIVND (reference sequence). CDR3 residues: CASSPGSSGRAKMLYEQYF. The CDR3 DNA reads as TGTGCCAGTAGTCCGGGAAGTAGCGGGAGGGCCAAAATGCTGTACGAGCAGTACTTC.

In DNA form, the CDR3 reads TGTGCCAGCAGTTCAACACGGACGGGCTACGAGCAGTACTTC. Its translation is CASSSTRTGYEQYF. This chain links TRBV6-6 with TRBJ2-7; no clear D. V was clipped by 4 bases and J by 3 bases, with 13 bases between them. The CDR3 consists of 14 residues. Germline-derived CDR1 and CDR2 are MNHNY and SVGAGI (reference sequence).

This clone was picked up one time. The chain combines TRBV29-1 with TRBJ2-7; 8 bases match TRBD2. The CDR3 sequence is 13 residues long. The germline V gene has CDR1 SQVTM and CDR2 ANQGSEA. V shed 5 bases and J 2 bases; nucleotides not matched to a gene: 5. The CDR3 DNA follows: TGCAGCGTTAGGACTAGCCCTGCCTACGAGCAGTACTTC. Translation gives CSVRTSPAYEQYF.

This clone was counted between two and nine times. This rearrangement joins TRBV30 to TRBJ1-2, with TRBD1 matching over 8 bases. CDR1 is GTSNPN and CDR2 is SVGIG in the germline V gene (reference sequence). The V gene end was trimmed by 3 bases and the J gene end by 2 bases; junction bases not matched to a gene: 5. CDR3 length: 14 amino acids. The CDR3 protein is CAWRGQGWNYGYTF. The CDR3 nucleotides are TGTGCCTGGAGAGGACAGGGCTGGAACTATGGCTACACCTTC.

This chain connects TRBV4-2 to TRBJ1-2; possible D gene TRBD1, 5 bases. This CDR3 has 13 amino acids. V was trimmed by 4 bases and J by 4 bases, leaving 10 bases between them. CDR1 and CDR2 from the germline V gene are LGHNA and YNFKEQ. DNA of the CDR3: TGTGCCAGCAGCCGAGGGACTGCCTATGGCTACACCTTC. Amino acid sequence: CASSRGTAYGYTF.

The chain is built from TRBV4-2 and TRBJ2-3; the D gene could be TRBD1 or TRBD2 (7 bases each). The ends were cut back, 5 bases at V and 2 bases at J, with 35 bases in the middle. The CDR3 runs to 22 residues. Germline CDR1 LGHNA, CDR2 YNFKEQ. CDR3 loop: CASSEARGGTSLVRGLTDTQYF. For the CDR3, the DNA is TGTGCCAGCAGCGAAGCCAGGGGGGGGACATCCCTTGTTCGAGGTCTCACAGATACGCAGTATTTT.

The chain employs TRBV6-6 and TRBJ1-2; D is ambiguous. V was clipped by 5 bases and J by 2 bases, with 15 bases between them. Germline V lookup: CDR1 MNHNY, CDR2 SVGAGI (reference sequence). The length of the CDR3 is 15 residues. CDR3 sequence: CASSPAMPGNYGYTF. CDR3 bases: TGTGCCAGCAGTCCGGCAATGCCGGGCAACTATGGCTACACCTTC.

V usage is TRBV28 and J usage is TRBJ2-4; TRBD1 aligns across 8 bases. V trimming: 5 bases; J trimming: 0 bases; junction bases outside the gene matches: 12. CDR3 length: 18 residues. Germline loops: CDR1 MDHEN, CDR2 SYDVKM. The CDR3 DNA reads TGTGCCAGCAGTCCTCTGACAGGGGCCCCGGTAGCCAAAAACATTCAGTACTTC. The encoded protein is CASSPLTGAPVAKNIQYF.

This clone showed up just once. The rearrangement joins TRBV7-9 to TRBJ2-2; D uncertain. V lost 5 bases to trimming and J lost 5 bases, with 18 bases between them. The germline V gene encodes CDR1 SEHNR and CDR2 FQNEAQ (reference sequence). This CDR3 has 16 amino acids. The CDR3 nucleotides read TGTGCCAGCAGCCCGCAGTACAGTCTTGGAACCGGGGAGCTGTTTTTT. It translates to CASSPQYSLGTGELFF.

The chain joins TRBV5-1 to TRBJ2-7; possibly TRBD2 for D (5 bases). The CDR3 totals 15 residues. Between the trimmed V and J ends, which lost 0 bases and 5 bases, there was a span of 15 bases. Germline V gene lookup returns CDR1 SGHRS and CDR2 YFSETQ. The CDR3 coding sequence is TGCGCCAGCAGCTTGGAGCTAGCAGGTCCCCACGAGCAGTACTTC. Amino acids: CASSLELAGPHEQYF.